A single sample is the source of the 18 T cell receptor beta chains below, sequenced in a study of cytomegalovirus exposure and HLA in healthy donors. Amplification used 60 Vbeta primers and 13 Jbeta primers. Using immunoSEQ multiplex PCR, the repertoire was profiled, and TCRdb retains in-frame clones only, with some absent. The table lists about 160,000 clones, 80% of them singletons. The sequenced sample consisted of PBMCs. The receptor source for this set is a man between 18 and 35 years old in good health and CMV-seropositive.

The gene calls are TRBV9 and TRBJ2-1; 12 nucleotides match TRBD2. The CDR3 runs to 15 residues. The germline CDR1 and CDR2 sequences are SGDLS and YYNGEE. V lost 0 bases and J lost 9; bases outside the gene matches: 4. The CDR3, as DNA: TGTGCCAGCAGCGTAGGACTAGCGGGAGATGGTGAGCAGTTCTTC. Amino acid sequence: CASSVGLAGDGEQFF.

This clone showed up just a few times. DNA for the CDR3: TGTGCCAGAGCAACCGAGTCTGGAAACACCATATATTTT. Translated: CARATESGNTIYF. The chain combines TRBV7-9 with TRBJ1-3; unclear D gene. Germline-derived CDR1 and CDR2 are SEHNR and FQNEAQ (reference sequence). This CDR3 spans 13 amino acids. Between the trimmed V and J ends, which lost 9 bases and 1 base, there was a span of 10 bases. The complete variable domain, with remaining parts taken from reference TRBV7-9 and TRBJ1-3, reads DTGVSQNPRHKITKRGQNVTFRCDPISEHNRLYWYRQTLGQGPEFLTYFQNEAQLEKSRLLSDRFSAERPKGSFSTLEIQRTEQGDSAMYLCARATESGNTIYFGEGSWLTVV.

The rearrangement uses TRBV5-1 and TRBJ1-2; 9 nucleotides align to TRBD1. The germline V gene encodes CDR1 SGHRS and CDR2 YFSETQ. The CDR3 has 15 amino acids. V was clipped by 3 bases and J by 5 bases; unmatched bases: 8. The CDR3 protein is CASSWGGQGRYGYTF. CDR3 nucleotide sequence: TGCGCCAGCAGCTGGGGGGGACAGGGTCGGTATGGCTACACCTTC.

V gene TRBV6-5 combines with J gene TRBJ2-7; perhaps TRBD2 as D (5 bases). Germline V gene data show CDR1 as MNHEY and CDR2 as SVGAGI. The CDR3 has 14 amino acids. V was trimmed by 2 bases and J by 6 bases, leaving 14 bases between them. DNA of the CDR3: TGTGCCAGCAGTTACCGAGGGTTGACCTCCGAGCAGTACTTC. It codes for CASSYRGLTSEQYF.

This clone was counted once. The chain employs TRBV12-5 and TRBJ1-1; possibly TRBD1 for D (5 bases). Germline V lookup: CDR1 LGHNT, CDR2 FRNRAP. This CDR3 has 17 amino acids. The V gene lost 2 bases and the J gene lost 0 bases, with 16 bases spanning the gap. The CDR3 DNA is TGTGCTAGTGGTTTGTTAAATACAGGCCCAATGAACACTGAAGCTTTCTTT. Its protein product is CASGLLNTGPMNTEAFF.

The chain couples TRBV7-9 to TRBJ1-2; TRBD1 agrees at 7 bases. J gave up 10 bases and V 5 bases, and 10 bases lay outside the gene matches. The CDR3 spans 13 residues. The V gene's germline CDR1 is SEHNR and CDR2 FQNEAQ (reference sequence). CDR3 residues: CASSPDRVGDYTF. The CDR3 DNA reads TGTGCCAGCAGCCCCGACAGGGTAGGAGACTACACCTTC.

This clone occurred once. J is TRBJ2-2 and V is TRBV13; 9 bases agree with TRBD1. Germline values: CDR1 PRHDT, CDR2 FYEKMQ (reference sequence). CDR3 size: 15 residues. The V and J ends lost 4 bases and 4 bases, in that order; junction bases with no gene match: 4. The CDR3 spells CASSSTGGPTGELFF. The CDR3 nucleotides are TGTGCCAGCAGCTCAACAGGGGGCCCCACCGGGGAGCTGTTTTTT.

The chain employs TRBV10-3 and TRBJ1-2; D ambiguous. Germline values: CDR1 ENHRY, CDR2 SYGVKD. Trimming removed 0 bases at V and 8 bases at J, with 13 bases between. The CDR3 totals 14 residues. The CDR3: CAISESGRAGGYTF. CDR3 bases: TGTGCCATCAGTGAGTCTGGGAGGGCTGGAGGCTACACCTTC.

In its sample, this clone was seen a few times. The V and J genes are TRBV7-3 and TRBJ2-1, with 8 bases identical to TRBD1. This CDR3 spans 14 amino acids. V was pared by 6 bases and J by 5 bases, with 6 bases of the junction left unmatched. Germline lookup yields CDR1 SGHTA and CDR2 FQGTGA. This CDR3 is CASSRTGINNEQFF. Here the CDR3 DNA reads TGTGCCAGCAGTCGGACAGGGATTAACAATGAGCAGTTCTTC. Full variable domain (rest looked up from reference TRBV7-3 and TRBJ2-1): GAGVSQTPSNKVTEKGKYVELRCDPISGHTALYWYRQSLGQGPEFLIYFQGTGAADDSGLPNDRFFAVRPEGSVSTLKIQRTERGDSAVYLCASSRTGINNEQFFGPGTRLTVL.

This chain connects TRBV15 to TRBJ2-5, with D maybe TRBD1 (6 bases). The CDR3 covers 16 residues. Germline CDR1 is LNHNV and CDR2 is YYDKDF (reference sequence). V dropped 6 bases and J dropped 5 bases, with 22 bases sitting between them. The CDR3 is CATSPLGASDGETQYF. The CDR3 coding sequence is TGTGCCACCAGTCCGCTGGGGGCCAGCGATGGGGAGACCCAGTACTTC.

This CDR3 is CASSEGGNEQYF. Written as DNA, the CDR3 is TGCGCCAGCAGTGAAGGGGGCAACGAGCAGTACTTC. The V and J genes are TRBV10-1 and TRBJ2-7; 7 nucleotides agree with TRBD1. Trimming removed 3 bases from V and 5 bases from J; junction bases left unmatched: 1. Looked up from germline, CDR1 is WNHNN and CDR2 is SYGVQD (reference sequence). CDR3 length: 12 residues.

The chain employs TRBV6-1 and TRBJ1-5; 8 nucleotides agree with TRBD1. CDR1 MNHNS and CDR2 SASEGT come from the germline V gene. V lost 5 bases, J lost 1 base, and 4 bases stayed unmatched. The CDR3 is 15 amino acids. The CDR3 DNA follows: TGTGCCAGCAGTCCACAGGGGGGAAGCAATCAGCCCCAGCATTTT. Translation: CASSPQGGSNQPQHF.

The chain joins TRBV5-1 to TRBJ1-1; D is unresolved. Germline values: CDR1 SGHRS, CDR2 YFSETQ. The germline V and J ends were trimmed by 4 bases and 1 base, with 8 bases remaining between them. CDR3 length: 13 residues. The CDR3 loop reads CASSEGANTEAFF. Here the CDR3 DNA reads TGCGCCAGCAGCGAAGGAGCGAACACTGAAGCTTTCTTT.

This clone was observed a single time. The CDR3 coding sequence is TGTGCCAGCAGCCAAGTGGGCGGGCGGAATGAGCAGTTCTTC. Translated: CASSQVGGRNEQFF. The chain recombines TRBV4-2 with TRBJ2-1, with D possibly TRBD2 on 5 matching bases. The length of the CDR3 is 14 residues. Germline V gene data show CDR1 as LGHNA and CDR2 as YNFKEQ. The germline V and J ends were trimmed by 1 base and 7 bases, with 11 bases remaining between them.

The chain carries TRBV14 and TRBJ2-7, with TRBD1 as a possible D gene (6 bases). V was shortened by 4 bases and J by 0 bases, with 10 bases between the two germline ends. Per germline, CDR1 SGHDN and CDR2 FVKESK. The CDR3 is 14 amino acids. In DNA form, the CDR3 reads TGTGCCAGCAGCCCGGACAGCAGCTCCTACGAGCAGTACTTC. It translates to CASSPDSSSYEQYF.

This clone appeared once. The rearrangement uses TRBV30 and TRBJ1-1; D is undetermined. The germline V gene has CDR1 GTSNPN and CDR2 SVGIG (reference sequence). The CDR3 length is 14 residues. V lost 5 bases and J lost 0, with 13 bases in between. The CDR3 here is CAWDRGHMNTEAFF. DNA of the CDR3: TGTGCCTGGGATCGGGGTCACATGAACACTGAAGCTTTCTTT.

J is TRBJ2-5 and V is TRBV12-5; a weak D match, TRBD1 (6 bases). The J call may be mistaken, given a closer DNA end match to TRBJ2-7. Looked up from germline, CDR1 is LGHNT and CDR2 is FRNRAP. The CDR3 is 15 residues long. The DNA for the CDR3 is TGTGCTAGTGGTTTGGAGAACAGGGTCCCCTACGAGCAGTACTTC. It is translated as CASGLENRVPYEQYF.

V and J are TRBV27 and TRBJ2-5; TRBD2 might be the D (6 bases). Germline CDR1 reads MNHEY; CDR2 reads SMNVEV (reference sequence). This CDR3 region has 14 residues. V shed 2 bases and J shed 5 bases, with 12 bases lying between them. The CDR3 here is CASSLTREDETQYF. The CDR3 DNA sequence: TGTGCCAGCAGTTTAACGAGGGAGGACGAGACCCAGTACTTC.